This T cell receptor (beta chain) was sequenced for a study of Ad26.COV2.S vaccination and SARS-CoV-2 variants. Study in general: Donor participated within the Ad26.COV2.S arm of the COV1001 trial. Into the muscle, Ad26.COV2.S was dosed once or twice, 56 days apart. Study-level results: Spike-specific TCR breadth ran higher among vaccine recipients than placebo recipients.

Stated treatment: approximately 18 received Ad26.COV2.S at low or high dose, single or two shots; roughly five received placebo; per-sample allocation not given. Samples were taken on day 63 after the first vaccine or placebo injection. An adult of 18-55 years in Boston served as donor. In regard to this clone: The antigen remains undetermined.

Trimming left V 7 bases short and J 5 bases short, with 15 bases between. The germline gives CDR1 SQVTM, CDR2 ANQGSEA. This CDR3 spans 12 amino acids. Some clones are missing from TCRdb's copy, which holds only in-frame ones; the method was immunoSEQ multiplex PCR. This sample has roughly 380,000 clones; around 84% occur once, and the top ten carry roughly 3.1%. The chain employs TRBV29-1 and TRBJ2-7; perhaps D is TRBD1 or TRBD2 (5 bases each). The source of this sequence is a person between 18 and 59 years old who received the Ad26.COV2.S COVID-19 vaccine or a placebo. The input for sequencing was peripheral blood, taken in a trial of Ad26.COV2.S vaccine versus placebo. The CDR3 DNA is TGCAGCGCCGCGAGGGGCACCCACGAGCAGTACTTC. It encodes CSAARGTHEQYF.